These 27 T cell receptor beta chains came from one sample sequenced in a study of neoadjuvant nivolumab and ipilimumab in lung cancer. Measured with immunoSEQ multiplex PCR; TCRdb has only the in-frame clones, and not every one. Among over 25,000 clones, over 80% were seen once, and the ten largest hold approximately 6.6%. Sample: peripheral blood, taken before neoadjuvant nivolumab, alone or with ipilimumab. These receptors all stem from an adult with non-small cell lung cancer.

The chain employs TRBV7-5 and TRBJ2-2. TRBV7-5 is a recognized pseudogene. The CDR3 contains 16 residues. The CDR3 region is CVRSFRAGRGTGELFF. CDR3 DNA: TGTGTCAGAAGCTTTAGGGCCGGCCGAGGCACCGGGGAGCTGTTTTTT.

This rearrangement joins TRBV5-5 to TRBJ1-2, with 7 positions matching TRBD1. This CDR3 is built from 16 residues. CDR1 SGHKS and CDR2 YYEKEE come from the germline V gene (reference sequence). Germline trimming cut 4 bases from V and 0 bases from J; bases unmatched to any gene: 9. The CDR3 here is CASSQTPQGSNYGYTF. DNA for the CDR3: TGTGCCAGCAGCCAAACCCCACAGGGGTCTAACTATGGCTACACCTTC.

The V and J genes are TRBV19 and TRBJ2-3; 7 bases are shared with TRBD2. The CDR3 runs 15 residues. Per the germline V gene, CDR1 is LNHDA and CDR2 is SQIVND (reference sequence). J was trimmed by 2 bases and V by 6 bases; bases with no gene match: 8. CDR3 in amino acids: CASSLASGTTDTQYF. CDR3 nucleotide sequence: TGTGCCAGTAGCCTAGCTAGCGGAACCACAGATACGCAGTATTTT.

The chain couples TRBV19 to TRBJ2-2, with a weak D call TRBD2 (5 bases). The CDR3 contains 16 residues. The germline V gene has CDR1 LNHDA and CDR2 SQIVND (reference sequence). V was clipped by 6 bases and J by 8 bases, with 22 bases between them. The CDR3 reads CASSHYQTRGSGELFF. The CDR3 DNA follows: TGTGCCAGTAGCCATTACCAGACTCGAGGGTCGGGGGAGCTGTTTTTT.

This clone was found once. V and J are TRBV19 and TRBJ2-7, with D hard to call. V dropped 5 bases and J dropped 9 bases, with 17 bases sitting between them. Germline V gene lookup returns CDR1 LNHDA and CDR2 SQIVND (reference sequence). This CDR3 region has 13 residues. This chain's CDR3 is CASSPPGGRGQYF. CDR3 bases: TGTGCCAGTAGTCCCCCCGGTGGTCGCGGGCAGTACTTC.

The V and J genes are TRBV29-1 and TRBJ1-1; D unclear. The CDR3 extends over 13 amino acids. Germline assignment: CDR1 SQVTM and CDR2 ANQGSEA. V lost 5 bases and J 0 bases, leaving 10 bases between the germline ends. The CDR3 here is CSVLGRMNTEAFF. The DNA for the CDR3 is TGCAGCGTTTTAGGACGGATGAACACTGAAGCTTTCTTT.

The chain combines TRBV4-1 with TRBJ1-6; TRBD1 might be the D (5 bases). Germline V gives CDR1 MGHRA, CDR2 YSYEKL. This CDR3 is built from 16 residues. Trimming removed 4 bases from V and 5 bases from J, with 15 bases in between. CDR3 nucleotides: TGCGCCAGCAGCCCCCAGGGTAGGATCGATAATTCACCCCTCCACTTT. Protein: CASSPQGRIDNSPLHF.

The chain has TRBV18 and TRBJ1-5, with D perhaps TRBD1 (5 bases). The CDR3 is 13 residues long. CDR1 and CDR2 from the germline V gene are KGHSH and LQKENI. V lost 2 bases and J lost 8, with 10 bases in between. CDR3 loop: CASSPRGLEPQHF. The CDR3 region has the DNA TGTGCCAGCTCACCAAGGGGTTTGGAGCCCCAGCATTTT.

This clone was counted once. The chain joins TRBV6-5 to TRBJ1-2, with D maybe TRBD1 (6 bases). Germline CDR1 reads MNHEY; CDR2 reads SVGAGI. The CDR3 covers 15 residues. V was cut by 6 bases and J by 10 bases, with 24 bases left in between. The CDR3 nucleotides read TGTGCCAGCAGCCCAGGGGAGGTGTTGGGGGTTTACTACACCTTC. Residues: CASSPGEVLGVYYTF.

This clone has just a few counts. This rearrangement joins TRBV5-6 to TRBJ1-5; 7 bases align to TRBD1. The CDR3 totals 14 residues. The J segment lost 3 bases and the V segment lost 5 bases, leaving 5 bases of the junction unmatched. The V gene's germline CDR1 is SGHDT and CDR2 YYEEEE. CDR3 loop: CASSSGTANQPQHF. In DNA form, the CDR3 reads TGTGCCAGCAGTTCCGGGACAGCCAATCAGCCCCAGCATTTT.

This chain links TRBV2 with TRBJ1-2; D is ambiguous. Germline CDR1 reads SNHLY; CDR2 reads FYNNEI. V shed 8 bases and J shed 12 bases, with 22 bases lying between them. CDR3 size: 13 residues. This chain's CDR3 is CASGADSVGGNTF. The CDR3 DNA sequence: TGTGCCAGCGGTGCAGACTCAGTGGGAGGGAACACCTTC.

The sample holds a few counts of this clone. The chain couples TRBV19 to TRBJ1-1; TRBD1 might be the D (5 bases). Germline-derived CDR1 and CDR2 are LNHDA and SQIVND (reference sequence). V lost 3 bases to trimming and J lost 7 bases, with 15 bases between them. CDR3 length: 14 residues. The CDR3 spells CASSIQSGTGEAFF. The CDR3 bases are TGTGCCAGTAGTATTCAATCAGGGACGGGTGAAGCTTTCTTT.

The rearrangement joins TRBV14 to TRBJ2-3; either TRBD1 or TRBD2 may fit D (6 bases each). Trimming pared 5 bases from V and 9 bases from J, leaving 21 bases between. Germline V CDR1 and CDR2: SGHDN, FVKESK. This CDR3 comprises 15 residues. The DNA of the CDR3 is TGTGCCAGCAGCTTCACCGGGGGCCCAAAAGACACGCAGTATTTT. Residues: CASSFTGGPKDTQYF.

The J gene is TRBJ2-2, the V gene TRBV9; possible D gene TRBD1, 6 bases. The CDR3 is 13 amino acids. Trimming cost V 2 bases and J 6 bases, with 8 bases left between them. Germline CDR1 is SGDLS and CDR2 is YYNGEE. The DNA of the CDR3 is TGTGCCAGCAGCGTCGGACAGTCCGGGGAGCTGTTTTTT. It encodes CASSVGQSGELFF.

The V and J genes are TRBV5-1 and TRBJ2-5, with 10 bases lining up with TRBD2. Per germline, CDR1 SGHRS and CDR2 YFSETQ. The CDR3 is made up of 17 amino acids. Trimming cost V 5 bases and J 1 base; bases outside gene matches: 11. This CDR3 reads CASRSGAQRGGQETQYF. The CDR3 DNA follows: TGCGCCAGCAGATCCGGGGCCCAGCGGGGGGGCCAAGAGACCCAGTACTTC.

This chain connects TRBV6-1 to TRBJ1-1; D uncertain. Trimming removed 6 bases at V and 0 bases at J, with 2 bases between. The germline V gene encodes CDR1 MNHNS and CDR2 SASEGT. The CDR3 sequence is 11 residues long. The CDR3 spells CASRMNTEAFF. As DNA, the CDR3 is TGTGCCAGCAGGATGAACACTGAAGCTTTCTTT.

The table lists this clone with a count of one. V is TRBV29-1 and J is TRBJ2-7; 7 nucleotides align to TRBD1. In germline, CDR1 is SQVTM, CDR2 ANQGSEA. This CDR3 contains 13 residues. With V trimmed by 6 bases and J by 4 bases, 9 bases remained unmatched. CDR3: CSVGKTGTYEQYF. Here the CDR3 DNA reads TGCAGCGTCGGAAAGACAGGGACGTACGAGCAGTACTTC.

This CDR3 is CASSLASGQGNEKLFF. The CDR3 coding sequence is TGCGCCAGCAGCTTGGCCTCAGGACAGGGGAATGAAAAACTGTTTTTT. J is TRBJ1-4 and V is TRBV5-1, with 9 bases aligning to TRBD1. The CDR3 extends over 16 amino acids. From germline, CDR1 is SGHRS and CDR2 YFSETQ. The ends lost 0 bases at V and 5 bases at J; junction bases unmatched: 5.

The chain carries TRBV7-9 and TRBJ2-1; possible D gene TRBD1, 5 bases. Trimming took 2 bases from V and 6 from J, leaving 17 bases between them. This CDR3 contains 16 residues. Looked up from germline, CDR1 is SEHNR and CDR2 is FQNEAQ (reference sequence). CDR3 loop: CASSLNRGASRNEQFF. The CDR3 DNA sequence: TGTGCCAGCAGCTTAAATCGTGGGGCTAGTCGCAATGAGCAGTTCTTC.

This clone was counted a few times. The rearrangement links TRBV2 to TRBJ2-5; 7 nucleotides match TRBD2. The CDR3 runs to 14 residues. The V segment lost 3 bases and the J segment 0 bases; nucleotides outside the gene matches: 1. From germline, CDR1 is SNHLY and CDR2 FYNNEI. DNA for the CDR3: TGTGCCAGCAGTGACCTAGCGGACCAAGAGACCCAGTACTTC. Protein: CASSDLADQETQYF.

The chain links TRBV6-5 to TRBJ2-7; 11 nucleotides line up with TRBD2. V dropped 5 bases and J dropped 2; count of bases not matched to a gene: 5. CDR3 size: 15 residues. Germline assignment: CDR1 MNHEY and CDR2 SVGAGI. The CDR3 DNA sequence: TGTGCCAGCAGTCCACTAGCGGGGGTCGCCTACGAGCAGTACTTC. It codes for CASSPLAGVAYEQYF.

The V and J genes are TRBV27 and TRBJ1-6; maybe TRBD1 (6 bases). CDR3 length: 15 amino acids. Trimming pared 2 bases from V and 6 bases from J, leaving 11 bases between. Germline assignment: CDR1 MNHEY and CDR2 SMNVEV (reference sequence). The CDR3 sequence is CASSLDRPANSPLHF. As DNA, the CDR3 is TGTGCCAGCAGTTTAGACAGGCCCGCTAATTCACCCCTCCACTTT.

This clone was observed once. This chain connects TRBV9 to TRBJ2-5; 7 bases align to TRBD1. The V and J ends lost 3 bases and 1 base, in that order; junction bases with no gene match: 6. CDR3 length: 15 amino acids. Germline assignment: CDR1 SGDLS and CDR2 YYNGEE. CDR3 sequence reads: CASSAGGISQETQYF. The CDR3 region has the DNA TGTGCCAGCAGCGCAGGGGGAATAAGCCAAGAGACCCAGTACTTC. Variable domain in full (rest from reference TRBV9 and TRBJ2-5): DSGVTQTPKHLITATGQRVTLRCSPRSGDLSVYWYQQSLDQGLQFLIQYYNGEERAKGNILERFSAQQFPDLHSELNLSSLELGDSALYFCASSAGGISQETQYFGPGTRLLVL.

The gene calls are TRBV11-1 and TRBJ2-1; D ambiguous. This CDR3 region has 15 residues. Germline V gene sequence: CDR1 SGHAT, CDR2 FQDESV (reference sequence). Trimming removed 5 bases from V and 0 bases from J, with 11 bases in between. CDR3 coding DNA: TGTGCCAGCAGCACGGGCCCTAGCTCCTACAATGAGCAGTTCTTC. Amino acids: CASSTGPSSYNEQFF.

The V and J genes are TRBV5-1 and TRBJ1-1, with 7 bases aligning to TRBD1. Trimming cost V 6 bases and J 1 base; bases outside gene matches: 9. Germline V gene sequence: CDR1 SGHRS, CDR2 YFSETQ. The CDR3 runs to 15 residues. CDR3 sequence reads: CASTKRGTENTEAFF. The DNA of the CDR3 is TGCGCCAGCACCAAGAGAGGGACAGAGAACACTGAAGCTTTCTTT.

The chain recombines TRBV5-1 with TRBJ1-2, with D possibly TRBD1 on 6 matching bases. Germline V gene sequence: CDR1 SGHRS, CDR2 YFSETQ. This CDR3 region has 13 residues. V was cut by 5 bases and J by 8 bases, with 16 bases left in between. This CDR3 reads CASSPNREGGYTF. The CDR3 nucleotides are TGCGCCAGCAGTCCGAACAGGGAAGGGGGCTACACCTTC. The full variable domain, in which reference TRBV5-1 and TRBJ1-2 provide the parts outside the CDR3, is KAGVTQTPRYLIKTRGQQVTLSCSPISGHRSVSWYQQTPGQGLQFLFEYFSETQRNKGNFPGRFSGRQFSNSRSEMNVSTLELGDSALYLCASSPNREGGYTFGSGTRLTVV.

The rearrangement joins TRBV5-1 to TRBJ1-1; unclear D gene. Germline V gene data show CDR1 as SGHRS and CDR2 as YFSETQ. The CDR3 is made up of 11 amino acids. V lost 5 bases and J 5 bases, leaving 7 bases between the germline ends. The CDR3 DNA reads TGCGCCAGCAGGGCCGAAACTGAAGCTTTCTTT. The encoded protein is CASRAETEAFF.